This T cell receptor beta chain was found in a study of CD8+CD57+ T cells in acquired aplastic anemia (dated by TCRdb to the late 2010s). Some background on the complete study: A mean of around 3.3 ug of DNA, ranging from 0.2 to 27.4 ug, was extracted from sorted CD4+ and CD8+ cells. CD8+CD57+ expansion was defined as a frequency above the mean frequency observed in healthy subjects.

This clonotype was counted ten times or more. No cognate antigen has been identified for it. No base qualities exist here, and no much larger clone lies one base off it. Trimming leaves V shorter by 9 bases and J shorter by 5 bases, with the junction holding 11 bases beyond the gene matches. The CDR3 holds 14 amino acids from the cysteine to the phenylalanine. Kept here is only the CDR3 DNA, which spans 42 bases and is read in frame from base 1. For CDR1 and CDR2, the germline V gene lists SGHVS and FQNEAQ. TCR beta VDJ combination and CDR3 sequence profiling used genomic DNA as the template. An Illumina HiSeq 2000 was used for TCR repertoire sequencing. In the paper's pipeline: Repertoire assessment relied on Simpson's diversity index, CDR3 size and DJ length profiles, and TRBV/TRBJ rearrangement plots. The immunodominant clone was defined as the most abundant DNA sequence in deep sequencing data. CDR3 amino acid sequences were screened for sharing across subjects and were compared with published repertoires and the VDJdb database. In-frame beta chains were kept once TCRdb had trimmed the public reads at Q25 with fastp and called clones with MiXCR. Every CDR3 protein is listed once, alongside the most common genes and DNA of its rows. The V and J calls follow TCRdb's processing rather than the paper's. This sample comprises 200,000 or so distinct CDR3 sequences, 40% to 60% of them detected only once. The top ten constitute approximately 20% of the sample.

Summary of the overall study and its limitations: Around 31 CD8+ CDR3 sequences were shared between patients and controls but appeared highly expressed in patients and within their immunodominant clones. CD8+ Simpson's diversity did not differ significantly between patients and healthy controls (P=0.060).

The patients picked for sequencing were ones in whom flow cytometry had shown an expansion of CD8+CD57+ cells. Every patient had a diagnosis of severe acquired aplastic anemia based on International Study of Aplastic Anemia and Agranulocytosis and Camitta criteria. No therapy had been received by the patients at the time of blood sampling. TCR repertoires of sorted CD4+ and CD8+ blood T cells from severe aplastic anemia patients and healthy subjects were deep-sequenced in the study. In the USA, patient enrollment took place under clinicaltrials.gov protocols 00001620, 01623167, 00001397, 00071045, 00081523 and 00961064. Ficoll-Paque density gradient centrifugation was used to isolate peripheral blood mononuclear cells. Before DNA extraction, CD4+ and CD8+ T cells were sorted by FACS or by magnetic beads.

The sequence derives from a human donor with aplastic anemia. The sequencing input was sorted CD4+, CD8+, or CD8+CD57+ T cells (not recorded which) from PBMCs. In this chain, TRBV7-8 is recombined with TRBJ1-1; TRBD1 aligns with 8 central bases. The nucleotides read TGTGCCAGTAGACCTCGGACAGGGCGTACTGAAGCTTTCTTT. It translates to CASRPRTGRTEAFF.